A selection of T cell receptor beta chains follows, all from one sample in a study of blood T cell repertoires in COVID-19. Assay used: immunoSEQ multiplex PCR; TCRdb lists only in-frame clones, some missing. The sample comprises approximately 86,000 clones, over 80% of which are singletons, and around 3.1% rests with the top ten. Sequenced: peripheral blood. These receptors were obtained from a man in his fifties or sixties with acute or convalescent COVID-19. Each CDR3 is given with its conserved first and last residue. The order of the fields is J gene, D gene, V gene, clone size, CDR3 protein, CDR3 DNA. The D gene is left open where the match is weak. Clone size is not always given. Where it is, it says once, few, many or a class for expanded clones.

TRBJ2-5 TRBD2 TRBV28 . CASSLAGGIQETQYF TGTGCCAGCAGCTTAGCGGGAGGCATTCAAGAGACCCAGTACTTC
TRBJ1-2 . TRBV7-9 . CASGGASGYTF TGTGCCAGTGGAGGGGCAAGTGGCTACACCTTC
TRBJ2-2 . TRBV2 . CASSGFRRATGELFF TGTGCCAGCAGTGGGTTCAGGCGAGCCACCGGGGAGCTGTTTTTT
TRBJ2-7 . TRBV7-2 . CASSLQQGAYEQYF TGTGCCAGCAGCTTACAACAGGGCGCCTACGAGCAGTACTTC
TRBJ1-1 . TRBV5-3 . CAKTENTEAFF TGTGCCAAGACAGAGAACACTGAAGCTTTCTTT
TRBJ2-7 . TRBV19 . CASSPGGFGEQYF TGTGCCAGTAGCCCTGGGGGGTTCGGCGAGCAGTACTTC
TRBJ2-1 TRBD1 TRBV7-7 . CASSLGQGGKRSYNEQFF TGTGCCAGCAGCCTGGGACAGGGGGGAAAAAGATCCTACAATGAGCAGTTCTTC
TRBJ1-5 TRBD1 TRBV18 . CASSVDRHNQPQHF TGTGCCAGCTCAGTGGACAGGCACAATCAGCCCCAGCATTTT
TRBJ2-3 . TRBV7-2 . CASSLIIGQPGDTQYF TGTGCCAGCAGCCTAATTATAGGACAACCCGGGGATACGCAGTATTTT
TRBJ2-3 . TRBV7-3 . CASSLLGPYSTDTQYF TGTGCCAGCAGCTTGTTGGGGCCTTATAGCACAGATACGCAGTATTTT
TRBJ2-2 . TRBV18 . CASSPRGSGAGELFF TGTGCCAGCTCCCCCAGGGGATCCGGCGCCGGGGAGCTGTTTTTT
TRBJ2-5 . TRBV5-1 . CASSFTSVQETQYF TGCGCCAGCAGCTTCACCTCAGTCCAGGAGACCCAGTACTTC
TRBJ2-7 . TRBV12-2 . CASRLEPGTPGVAYEQYF TGTGCAAGTCGCTTAGAGCCGGGGACTCCCGGCGTTGCCTACGAGCAGTACTTC
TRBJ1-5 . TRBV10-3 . CAISGQGNQPQHF TGTGCCATCAGTGGACAGGGCAATCAGCCCCAGCATTTT
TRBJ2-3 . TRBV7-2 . CASSLAAVSSTDTQYF TGTGCCAGCAGCTTAGCGGCGGTATCTAGCACAGATACGCAGTATTTT
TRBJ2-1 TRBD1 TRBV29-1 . CSVGDRGTYNEQFF TGCAGCGTTGGGGACAGGGGAACATACAATGAGCAGTTCTTC
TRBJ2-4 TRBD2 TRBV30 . CAWSQSYSGGNIRYF TGTGCCTGGAGTCAAAGTTACAGCGGGGGGAATATAAGGTACTTC
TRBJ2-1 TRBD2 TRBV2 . CASIRTSGGRNEQFF TGTGCCAGCATCCGGACTAGCGGGGGAAGGAATGAGCAGTTCTTC
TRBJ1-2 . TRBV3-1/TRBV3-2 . CASSLRQARLIYTF TGTGCCAGCAGCCTTCGACAGGCCAGGCTCATCTACACCTTC
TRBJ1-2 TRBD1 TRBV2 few CASSEMGQGLHTF TGTGCCAGCAGTGAAATGGGACAGGGATTGCACACCTTC
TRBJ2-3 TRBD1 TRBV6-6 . CASSPPPGQGIPTDTQYF TGTGCCAGCAGTCCCCCCCCGGGACAGGGAATCCCAACAGATACGCAGTATTTT
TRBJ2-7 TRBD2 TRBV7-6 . CASSSAGLAGVEQYF TGTGCCAGCAGCTCAGCGGGACTAGCGGGAGTCGAGCAGTACTTC
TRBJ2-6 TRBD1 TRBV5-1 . CASSLYPPGTGGAGANVLTF TGCGCCAGCAGCTTGTATCCTCCCGGGACAGGGGGCGCTGGGGCCAACGTCCTGACTTTC
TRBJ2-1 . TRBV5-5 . CASSLLAYNEQFF TGTGCCAGCAGCTTGCTCGCCTACAATGAGCAGTTCTTC
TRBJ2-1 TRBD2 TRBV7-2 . CASSSGGWTSGSMTFF TGTGCCAGCAGCTCAGGGGGCTGGACTAGCGGGAGCATGACGTTCTTC
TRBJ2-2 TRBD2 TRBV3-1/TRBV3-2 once CASSPAGGTNTGELFF TGTGCCAGCAGCCCGGCGGGAGGGACGAACACCGGGGAGCTGTTTTTT
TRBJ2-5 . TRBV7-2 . CASSSTGYQETQYF TGTGCCAGCAGTTCTACCGGGTACCAAGAGACCCAGTACTTC
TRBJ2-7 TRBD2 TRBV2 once CATAGTSGGFQYF TGTGCCACCGCTGGAACTAGCGGGGGATTTCAGTACTTC
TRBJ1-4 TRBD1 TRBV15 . CATSREGQSELFF TGTGCCACCAGCAGAGAGGGACAGTCCGAACTGTTTTTT
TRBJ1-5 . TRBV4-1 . CASSSGSAFNQPQHF TGCGCCAGCAGCTCCGGGAGCGCTTTTAATCAGCCCCAGCATTTT
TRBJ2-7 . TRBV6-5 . CASQMSAAARGEQYF TGTGCCAGCCAAATGTCGGCGGCCGCACGAGGAGAGCAGTACTTC
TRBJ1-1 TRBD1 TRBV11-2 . CASSSGQGGTEAFF TGTGCCAGCAGCTCAGGACAGGGTGGTACTGAAGCTTTCTTT
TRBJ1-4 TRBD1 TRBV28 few CASRQRTGLNEKLFF TGTGCCAGCAGACAAAGGACAGGCCTTAATGAAAAACTGTTTTTT
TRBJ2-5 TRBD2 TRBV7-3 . CASSPGLAEGETQYF TGTGCCAGCAGCCCCGGACTAGCGGAGGGGGAGACCCAGTACTTC
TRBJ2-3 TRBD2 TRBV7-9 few CASSPLPGLAGADTQYF TGTGCCAGCAGTCCTCTCCCGGGACTAGCGGGAGCAGATACGCAGTATTTT
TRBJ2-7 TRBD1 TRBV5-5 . CASSFPGGPYEQYF TGTGCCAGCAGCTTCCCAGGGGGCCCCTACGAGCAGTACTTC
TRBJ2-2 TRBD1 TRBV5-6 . CASSYDRGRTGELFF TGTGCCAGCAGCTACGACAGGGGTAGGACCGGGGAGCTGTTTTTT